This T cell receptor beta chain appears in the sequencing data of a study of T cell repertoires in cytomegalovirus infection. Study in general: Public signatures in TCR beta pointed to CMV infection and matching HLA type.

TCRdb passed the reads through MiXCR, listing each CDR3 protein once. Here the sample spans about 830,000 distinct CDR3 sequences, 32% being singletons. This clonotype has just a few counts. The antigen remains undetermined. The V gene's germline CDR1 is MGHDK and CDR2 SYGVNS. Between the trimmed V and J ends, which lost 3 bases and 3 bases, there was a span of 12 bases. The CDR3 covers 14 residues. This chain links TRBV25-1 with TRBJ2-7; tentatively, D is TRBD1 (5 bases). The receptor was isolated from a human donor in good health (CMV status not recorded). Some clones in this sample may be carry-over from other donors' samples. Here the sequenced sample was cultured CD8+ T cells from PBMCs, taken from culture after CMV antigen stimulation. The CDR3 region is CASSDRDRYYEQYF. The CDR3 DNA is TGTGCCAGCAGTGATCGAGACAGATACTACGAGCAGTACTTC.